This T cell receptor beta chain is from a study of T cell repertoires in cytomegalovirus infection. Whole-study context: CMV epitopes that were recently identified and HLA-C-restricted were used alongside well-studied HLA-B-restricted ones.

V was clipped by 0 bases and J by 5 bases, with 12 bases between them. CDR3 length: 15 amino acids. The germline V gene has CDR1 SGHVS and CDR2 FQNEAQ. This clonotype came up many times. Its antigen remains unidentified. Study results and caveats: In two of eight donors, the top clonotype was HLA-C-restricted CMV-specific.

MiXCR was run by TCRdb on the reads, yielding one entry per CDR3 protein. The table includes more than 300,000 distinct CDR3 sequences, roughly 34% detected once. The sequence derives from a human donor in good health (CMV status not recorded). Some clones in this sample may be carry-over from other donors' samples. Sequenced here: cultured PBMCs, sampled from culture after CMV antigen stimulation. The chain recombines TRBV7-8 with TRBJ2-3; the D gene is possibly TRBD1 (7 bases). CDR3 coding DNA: TGTGCCAGCAGCTTAGCATCAGGGGGAGGAGATACGCAGTATTTT. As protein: CASSLASGGGDTQYF.